This T cell receptor (beta chain) was captured in a study of blood T cell repertoires in COVID-19. This CDR3 has 12 amino acids. Per germline, CDR1 SQVTM and CDR2 ANQGSEA. V lost 8 bases, J lost 5 bases, and 7 bases stayed unmatched. TCRdb's table, derived via immunoSEQ multiplex PCR, lists solely in-frame clones and lacks some. The repertoire holds some 76,000 clones, with almost 85% as singletons. The sequence was collected from a man aged 50-59 years with acute or convalescent COVID-19. Sequenced sample: peripheral blood. V usage is TRBV29-1 and J usage is TRBJ1-2; TRBD1 matches 8 bases. CDR3 in amino acids: CSMDRVGYGYTF. The CDR3 nucleotides are TGCAGCATGGACAGGGTTGGGTATGGCTACACCTTC.